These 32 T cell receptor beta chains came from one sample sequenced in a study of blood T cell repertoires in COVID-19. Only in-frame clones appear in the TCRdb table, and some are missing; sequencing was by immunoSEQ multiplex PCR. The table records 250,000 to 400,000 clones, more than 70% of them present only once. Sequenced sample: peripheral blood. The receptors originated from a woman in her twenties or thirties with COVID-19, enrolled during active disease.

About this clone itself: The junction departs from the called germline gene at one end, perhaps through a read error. The DNA for the CDR3 is TGTGCCAGTAGTCTAGAGAGGCGGACTGAAGCTTTCTTT. This gives the protein CASSLERRTEAFF. This chain connects TRBV19 to TRBJ1-1; D not resolved. The CDR3 sequence is 13 residues long. The V gene's germline CDR1 is LNHDA and CDR2 SQIVND (reference sequence).

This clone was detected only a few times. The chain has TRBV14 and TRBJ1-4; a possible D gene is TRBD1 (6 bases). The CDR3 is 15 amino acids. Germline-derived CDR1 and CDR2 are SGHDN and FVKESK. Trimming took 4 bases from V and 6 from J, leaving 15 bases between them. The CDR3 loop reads CASSLTGMIYEKLFF. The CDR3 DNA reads TGTGCCAGCAGCCTCACAGGGATGATTTATGAAAAACTGTTTTTT. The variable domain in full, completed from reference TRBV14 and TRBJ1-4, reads EAGVTQFPSHSVIEKGQTVTLRCDPISGHDNLYWYRRVMGKEIKFLLHFVKESKQDESGMPNNRFLAERTGGTYSTLKVQPAELEDSGVYFCASSLTGMIYEKLFFGSGTQLSVL.

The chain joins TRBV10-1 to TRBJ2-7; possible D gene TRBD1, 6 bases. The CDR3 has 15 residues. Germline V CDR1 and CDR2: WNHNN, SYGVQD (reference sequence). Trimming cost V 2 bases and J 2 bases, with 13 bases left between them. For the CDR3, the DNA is TGCGCCAGCAGTGAGAAGGGGGTACCCCCCTACGAGCAGTACTTC. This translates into CASSEKGVPPYEQYF.

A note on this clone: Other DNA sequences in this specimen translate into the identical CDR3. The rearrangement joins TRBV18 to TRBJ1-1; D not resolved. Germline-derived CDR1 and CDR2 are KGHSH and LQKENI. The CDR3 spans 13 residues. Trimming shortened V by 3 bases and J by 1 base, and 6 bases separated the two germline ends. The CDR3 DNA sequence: TGTGCCAGCTCACCGCGAGGGAACACTGAAGCTTTCTTT. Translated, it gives CASSPRGNTEAFF.

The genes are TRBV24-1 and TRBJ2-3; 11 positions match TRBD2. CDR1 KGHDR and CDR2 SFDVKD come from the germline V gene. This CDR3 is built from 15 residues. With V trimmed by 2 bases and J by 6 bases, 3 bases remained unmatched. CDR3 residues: CATSDSSSGGDTQYF. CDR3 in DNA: TGTGCCACCAGTGATTCTTCTAGCGGGGGGGATACGCAGTATTTT.

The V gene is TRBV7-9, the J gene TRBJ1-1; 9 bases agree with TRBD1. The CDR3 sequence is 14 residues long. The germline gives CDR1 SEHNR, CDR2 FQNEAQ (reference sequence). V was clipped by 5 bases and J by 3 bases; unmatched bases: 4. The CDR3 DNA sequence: TGTGCCAGCAGCCCGGGACAGGGTCACACTGAAGCTTTCTTT. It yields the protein CASSPGQGHTEAFF.

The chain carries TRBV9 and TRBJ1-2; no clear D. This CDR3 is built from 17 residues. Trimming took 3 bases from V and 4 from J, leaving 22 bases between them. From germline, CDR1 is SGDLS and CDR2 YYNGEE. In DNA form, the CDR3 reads TGTGCCAGCAGCGGAAAAAATGCGGTGGAATTCAGCTATGGCTACACCTTC. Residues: CASSGKNAVEFSYGYTF.

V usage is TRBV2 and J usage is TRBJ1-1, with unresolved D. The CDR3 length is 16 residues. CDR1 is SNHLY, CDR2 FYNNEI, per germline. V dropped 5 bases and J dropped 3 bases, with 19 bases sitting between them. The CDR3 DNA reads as TGTGCCAGCAGTCATACACCTGCGGGGTTTGACACTGAAGCTTTCTTT. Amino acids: CASSHTPAGFDTEAFF.

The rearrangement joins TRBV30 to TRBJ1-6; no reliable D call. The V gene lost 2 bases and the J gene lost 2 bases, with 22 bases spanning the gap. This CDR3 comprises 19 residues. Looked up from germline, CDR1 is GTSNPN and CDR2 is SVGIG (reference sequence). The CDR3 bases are TGTGCCTGGAGTACCACCCCGGCCACGGGGAACACCTATAATTCACCCCTCCACTTT. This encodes CAWSTTPATGNTYNSPLHF.

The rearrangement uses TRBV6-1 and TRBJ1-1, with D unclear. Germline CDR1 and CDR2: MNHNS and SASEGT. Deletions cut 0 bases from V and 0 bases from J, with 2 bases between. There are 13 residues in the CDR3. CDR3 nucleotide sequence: TGTGCCAGCAGTGAAGCCGTGAACACTGAAGCTTTCTTT. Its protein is CASSEAVNTEAFF.

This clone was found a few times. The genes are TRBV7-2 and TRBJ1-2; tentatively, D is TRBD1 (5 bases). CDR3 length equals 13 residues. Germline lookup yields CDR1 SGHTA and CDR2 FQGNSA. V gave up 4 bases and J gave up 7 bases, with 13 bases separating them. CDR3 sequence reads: CASSSTGALGYTF. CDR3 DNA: TGTGCCAGCAGCTCCACTGGGGCGCTTGGCTACACCTTC.

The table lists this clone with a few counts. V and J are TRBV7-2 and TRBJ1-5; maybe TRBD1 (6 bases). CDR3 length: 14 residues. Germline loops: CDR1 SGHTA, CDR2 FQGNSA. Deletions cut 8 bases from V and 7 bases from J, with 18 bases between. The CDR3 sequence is CASSSQGPRQPQHF. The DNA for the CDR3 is TGTGCCAGCTCTTCACAGGGACCCAGGCAGCCCCAGCATTTT.

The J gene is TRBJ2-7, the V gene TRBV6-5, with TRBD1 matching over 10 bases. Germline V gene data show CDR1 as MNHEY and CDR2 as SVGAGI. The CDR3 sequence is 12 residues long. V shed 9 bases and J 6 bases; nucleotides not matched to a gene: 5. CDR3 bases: TGTGCCAGTAGACAGGGGGCCCCCGAGCAGTACGTC. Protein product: CASRQGAPEQYV.

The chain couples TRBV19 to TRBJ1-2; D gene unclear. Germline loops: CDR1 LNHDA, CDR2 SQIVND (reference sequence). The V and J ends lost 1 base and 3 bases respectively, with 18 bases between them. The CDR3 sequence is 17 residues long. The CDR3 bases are TGTGCCAGTAGTATAGGGCCCCGCGTGAGGGCAGACTATGGCTACACCTTC. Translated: CASSIGPRVRADYGYTF.

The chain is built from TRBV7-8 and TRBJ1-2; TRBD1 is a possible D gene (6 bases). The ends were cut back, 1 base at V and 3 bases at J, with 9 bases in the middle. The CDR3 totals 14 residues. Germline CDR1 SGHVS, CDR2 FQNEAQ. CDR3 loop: CASSLDQGYYGYTF. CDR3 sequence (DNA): TGTGCCAGCAGCTTAGATCAGGGGTACTATGGCTACACCTTC. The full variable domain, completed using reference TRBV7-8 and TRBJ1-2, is GAGVSQSPRYKVAKRGQDVALRCDPISGHVSLFWYQQALGQGPEFLTYFQNEAQLDKSGLPSDRFFAERPEGSVSTLKIQRTQQEDSAVYLCASSLDQGYYGYTFGSGTRLTVV.

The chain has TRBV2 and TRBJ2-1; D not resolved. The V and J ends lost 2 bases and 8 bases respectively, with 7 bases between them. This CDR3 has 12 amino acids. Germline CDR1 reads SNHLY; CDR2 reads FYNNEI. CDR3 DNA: TGTGCCAGCAGTGAACCCCTTGATGAGCAGTTCTTC. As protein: CASSEPLDEQFF.

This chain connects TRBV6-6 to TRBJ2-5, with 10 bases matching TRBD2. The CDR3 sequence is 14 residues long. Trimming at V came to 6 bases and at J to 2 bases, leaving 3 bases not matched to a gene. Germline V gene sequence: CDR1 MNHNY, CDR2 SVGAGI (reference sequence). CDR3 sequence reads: CASRTSGEQETQYF. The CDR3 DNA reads TGTGCCAGCAGAACTAGCGGGGAACAAGAGACCCAGTACTTC.

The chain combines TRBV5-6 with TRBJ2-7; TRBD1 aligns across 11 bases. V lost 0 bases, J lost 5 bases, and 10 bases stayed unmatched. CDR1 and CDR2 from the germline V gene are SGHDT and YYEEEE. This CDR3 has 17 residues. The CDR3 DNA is TGTGCCAGCAGCTTGGGCCTTTCGGACAGGGGGCTCCACGAGCAGTACGTC. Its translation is CASSLGLSDRGLHEQYV.

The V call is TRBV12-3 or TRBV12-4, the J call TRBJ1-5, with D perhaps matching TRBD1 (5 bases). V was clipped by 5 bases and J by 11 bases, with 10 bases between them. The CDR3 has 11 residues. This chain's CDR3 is CASSTPGSQHF. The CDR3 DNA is TGTGCCAGCAGTACCCCAGGGTCCCAGCATTTT.

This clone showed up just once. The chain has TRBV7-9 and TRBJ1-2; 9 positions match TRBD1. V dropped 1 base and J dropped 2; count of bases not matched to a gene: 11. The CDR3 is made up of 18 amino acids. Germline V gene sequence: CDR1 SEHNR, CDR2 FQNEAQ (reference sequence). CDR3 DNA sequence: TGTGCCAGCAGCTTAGGAGGGAACAGGGGGCGCAACAACTATGGCTACACCTTC. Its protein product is CASSLGGNRGRNNYGYTF.

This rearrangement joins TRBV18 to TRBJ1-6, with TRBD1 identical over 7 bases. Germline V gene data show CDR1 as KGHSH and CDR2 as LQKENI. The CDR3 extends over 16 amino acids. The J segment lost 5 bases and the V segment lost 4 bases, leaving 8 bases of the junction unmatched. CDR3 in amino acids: CASSLQGDLDNSPLHF. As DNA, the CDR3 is TGTGCCAGCTCACTCCAGGGGGACCTTGATAATTCACCCCTCCACTTT.

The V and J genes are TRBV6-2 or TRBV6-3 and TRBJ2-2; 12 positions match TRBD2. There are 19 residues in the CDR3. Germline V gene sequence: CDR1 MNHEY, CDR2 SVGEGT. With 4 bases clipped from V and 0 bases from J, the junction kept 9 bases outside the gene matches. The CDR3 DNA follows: TGTGCCAGCAGTTCCCAGACTAGCGGGGGACTCGCGAACACCGGGGAGCTGTTTTTT. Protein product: CASSSQTSGGLANTGELFF.

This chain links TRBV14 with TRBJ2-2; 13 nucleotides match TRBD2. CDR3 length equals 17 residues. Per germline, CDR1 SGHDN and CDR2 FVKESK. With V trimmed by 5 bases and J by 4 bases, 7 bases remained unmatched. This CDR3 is CASSGLAGEGGTGELFF. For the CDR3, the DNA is TGTGCCAGCAGCGGACTAGCGGGGGAAGGAGGCACCGGGGAGCTGTTTTTT.

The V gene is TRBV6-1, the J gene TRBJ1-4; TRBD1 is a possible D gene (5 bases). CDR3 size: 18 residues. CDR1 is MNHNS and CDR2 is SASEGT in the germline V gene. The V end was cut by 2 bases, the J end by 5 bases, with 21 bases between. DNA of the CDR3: TGTGCCAGCAGTGAAAAAAGCGGTCAACAGGCGGGAAATGAAAAACTGTTTTTT. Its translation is CASSEKSGQQAGNEKLFF.

CDR3 loop: CASKMGTGGRDEQFF. The CDR3 bases are TGTGCCAGCAAGATGGGAACAGGGGGCAGGGATGAGCAGTTCTTC. The chain couples TRBV6-5 to TRBJ2-1; 9 nucleotides agree with TRBD1. The ends lost 7 bases at V and 8 bases at J; junction bases unmatched: 12. This CDR3 comprises 15 residues. Germline CDR1 MNHEY, CDR2 SVGAGI.

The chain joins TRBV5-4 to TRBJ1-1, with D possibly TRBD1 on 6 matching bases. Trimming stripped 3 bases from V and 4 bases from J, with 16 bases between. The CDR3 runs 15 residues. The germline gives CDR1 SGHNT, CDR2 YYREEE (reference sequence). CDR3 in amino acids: CASSSKGGRGTEAFF. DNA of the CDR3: TGTGCCAGCAGCTCCAAGGGGGGGCGAGGCACTGAAGCTTTCTTT.

This CDR3 is CASSLQGAWGEQYF. The CDR3 DNA reads as TGTGCCAGCAGCTTACAAGGGGCCTGGGGCGAGCAGTACTTC. This rearrangement joins TRBV7-3 to TRBJ2-7, with a tentative D call TRBD1 (5 bases). Between the trimmed V and J ends, which lost 2 bases and 6 bases, there was a span of 14 bases. Germline V gene data show CDR1 as SGHTA and CDR2 as FQGTGA. The CDR3 loop spans 14 amino acids.

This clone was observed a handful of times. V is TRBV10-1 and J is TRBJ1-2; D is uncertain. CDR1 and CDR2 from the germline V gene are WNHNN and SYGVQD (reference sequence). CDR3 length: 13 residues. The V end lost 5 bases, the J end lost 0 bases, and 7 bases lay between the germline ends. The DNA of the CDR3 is TGCGCCAGCAGTCAGGAATCTAACTATGGCTACACCTTC. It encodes CASSQESNYGYTF.

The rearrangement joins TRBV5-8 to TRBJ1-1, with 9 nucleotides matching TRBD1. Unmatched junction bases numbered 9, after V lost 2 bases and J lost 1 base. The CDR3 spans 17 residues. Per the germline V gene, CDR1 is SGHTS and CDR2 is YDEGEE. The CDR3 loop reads CASSLRDRVGRNTEAFF. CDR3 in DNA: TGTGCCAGCAGCTTACGGGACAGGGTGGGTCGGAACACTGAAGCTTTCTTT.

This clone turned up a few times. The CDR3 sequence is CASSERGTSQPQHF. The CDR3 nucleotides read TGTGCCAGTAGTGAGCGGGGGACTTCTCAGCCCCAGCATTTT. The chain is built from TRBV19 and TRBJ1-5; a possible D gene is TRBD1 (5 bases). The CDR3 is made up of 14 amino acids. Germline loops: CDR1 LNHDA, CDR2 SQIVND (reference sequence). The V end was cut by 5 bases, the J end by 6 bases, with 14 bases between.

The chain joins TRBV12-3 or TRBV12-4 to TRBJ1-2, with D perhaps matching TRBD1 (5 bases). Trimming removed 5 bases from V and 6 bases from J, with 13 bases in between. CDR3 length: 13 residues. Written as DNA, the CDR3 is TGTGCCAGCAGTCCCCAGGGTATCCATGGCTACACCTTC. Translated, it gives CASSPQGIHGYTF.

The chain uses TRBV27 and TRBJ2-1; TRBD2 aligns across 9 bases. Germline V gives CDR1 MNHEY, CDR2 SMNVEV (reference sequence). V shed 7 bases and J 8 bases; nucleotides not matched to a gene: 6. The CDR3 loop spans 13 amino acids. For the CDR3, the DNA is TGTGCCAGCACGGCTAGCGGGGACTATGAGCAGTTCTTC. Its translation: CASTASGDYEQFF.